Here is one T cell receptor (beta chain) with its context. The CDR3 consists of 16 residues. Germline V gene sequence: CDR1 MNHNY, CDR2 SVGAGI (reference sequence). V lost 5 bases, J lost 5 bases, and 13 bases stayed unmatched. The sample comes from a study of blood T cell repertoires in COVID-19. Background on the study: Acute and convalescent COVID-19 samples came from the United States, Italy and Spain.

Original processing methods: Estimation of nucleated cell counts was performed using reference gene primer amplification. The data were produced by immunoSEQ multiplex PCR, yet TCRdb's version contains in-frame clones alone and is incomplete. V, J and clone size were drawn from that table, and D and trimming were deduced from the DNA. Of roughly 66,000 clones in the sample, about 90% were seen once. The rearrangement uses TRBV6-6 and TRBJ2-3; TRBD2 agrees at 7 bases. This TCR was sampled from a human donor in a cohort sampled during active COVID-19. Material for sequencing was peripheral blood. Here the CDR3 DNA reads TGTGCCAGCAGTGGGGGTTGGCGGGGGTATGTAGATACGCAGTATTTT. Translated: CASSGGWRGYVDTQYF.